This T cell receptor beta chain was observed in a study of shared clonotypes between healthy human individuals. Across the study: Three plates were used per donor for CD4 naive, three for CD4 memory, two for CD8 naive and one for CD8 memory.

Data came from immunoSEQ multiplex PCR; TCRdb stores just in-frame clones and leaves some out. The sample carries 1,500,000 or so clones, around 97% recorded once. The split of CD4+ cells yielded CD45RA+ naive and CD45RA-negative memory subsets. Sequenced input: naive CD4+ T cells sorted from blood. The subset was: CD45RA+ positively selected. The receptor comes from a man younger than 45 in good health.

The DNA of the CDR3 is TGTGCCAGCTCAAAACTGCCCTCAGGGGGGGGAGTGAACACTGAAGCTTTCTTT. This gives the protein CASSKLPSGGGVNTEAFF. The chain links TRBV18 to TRBJ1-1; 7 bases line up with TRBD1. Per germline, CDR1 KGHSH and CDR2 LQKENI. This CDR3 contains 18 residues. J was trimmed by 0 bases and V by 5 bases; bases with no gene match: 15. Full variable domain (rest looked up from reference TRBV18 and TRBJ1-1): NAGVMQNPRHLVRRRGQEARLRCSPMKGHSHVYWYRQLPEEGLKFMVYLQKENIIDESGMPKERFSAEFPKEGPSILRIQQVVRGDSAAYFCASSKLPSGGGVNTEAFFGQGTRLTVV.